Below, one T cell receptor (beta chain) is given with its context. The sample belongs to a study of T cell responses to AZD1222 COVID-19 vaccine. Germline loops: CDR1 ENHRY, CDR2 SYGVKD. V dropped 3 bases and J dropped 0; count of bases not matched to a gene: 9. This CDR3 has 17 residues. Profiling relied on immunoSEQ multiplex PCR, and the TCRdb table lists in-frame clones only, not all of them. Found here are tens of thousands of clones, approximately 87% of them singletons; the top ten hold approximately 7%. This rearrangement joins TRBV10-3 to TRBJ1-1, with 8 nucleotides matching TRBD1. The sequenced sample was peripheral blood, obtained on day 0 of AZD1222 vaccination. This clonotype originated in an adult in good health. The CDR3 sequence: CAISDRRGQGMNTEAFF. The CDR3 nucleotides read TGTGCCATCAGTGACCGCCGAGGACAGGGAATGAACACTGAAGCTTTCTTT.